One sample yielded the 30 T cell receptor beta chains listed below, sequenced in a study of T cell clones after liver transplantation. Clones were read by immunoSEQ multiplex PCR, and TCRdb kept only the in-frame ones, dropping some. In the table there are 12,000 to 15,000 clones, about 90% of which are singletons. The source was CD8+ T cells from blood, collected before liver transplant. Every receptor here comes from a human donor who received a liver transplant.

The rearrangement joins TRBV6-5 to TRBJ2-7, with 8 bases fitting TRBD1. CDR1 is MNHEY, CDR2 SVGAGI, per germline. This CDR3 is built from 16 residues. The ends lost 2 bases at V and 2 bases at J; junction bases unmatched: 8. Here the CDR3 reads CASSYEPGGAPYEQYF. The CDR3 coding sequence is TGTGCCAGCAGTTACGAACCAGGGGGCGCGCCCTACGAGCAGTACTTC.

This rearrangement joins TRBV2 to TRBJ2-3; D is possibly TRBD1 (5 bases). Germline V gene lookup returns CDR1 SNHLY and CDR2 FYNNEI. V lost 4 bases and J lost 2, with 7 bases in between. The CDR3 loop spans 13 amino acids. CDR3 sequence (DNA): TGTGCCAGCAGTGGACAGATCACAGATACGCAGTATTTT. This sequence encodes CASSGQITDTQYF. Full variable domain (missing parts from reference TRBV2 and TRBJ2-3): EPEVTQTPSHQVTQMGQEVILRCVPISNHLYFYWYRQILGQKVEFLVSFYNNEISEKSEIFDDQFSVERPDGSNFTLKIRSTKLEDSAMYFCASSGQITDTQYFGPGTRLTVL.

V and J are TRBV5-1 and TRBJ2-1; 15 bases align to TRBD2. The germline V gene has CDR1 SGHRS and CDR2 YFSETQ. J lost 6 bases, V lost 3 bases, and 13 bases had no gene match. This CDR3 spans 19 amino acids. CDR3 DNA sequence: TGCGCCAGCAGCTGGAAAGGACTAGCGGGAGGGCCGTCGTCCAATGAGCAGTTCTTC. This translates into CASSWKGLAGGPSSNEQFF. Variable domain in full (rest from reference TRBV5-1 and TRBJ2-1): KAGVTQTPRYLIKTRGQQVTLSCSPISGHRSVSWYQQTPGQGLQFLFEYFSETQRNKGNFPGRFSGRQFSNSRSEMNVSTLELGDSALYLCASSWKGLAGGPSSNEQFFGPGTRLTVL.

The chain carries TRBV7-9 and TRBJ2-5, with D perhaps being TRBD1 or TRBD2 (5 bases each). Trimming removed 1 base at V and 4 bases at J, with 13 bases between. The V gene's germline CDR1 is SEHNR and CDR2 FQNEAQ (reference sequence). This CDR3 region has 15 residues. CDR3 sequence: CASSLVRDVRETQYF. DNA of the CDR3: TGTGCCAGCAGCTTAGTCCGGGACGTTCGAGAGACCCAGTACTTC.

The chain has TRBV19 and TRBJ2-2; 8 positions match TRBD2. This CDR3 region has 19 residues. V lost 0 bases and J lost 4; bases outside the gene matches: 13. Germline lookup yields CDR1 LNHDA and CDR2 SQIVND (reference sequence). The CDR3 DNA is TGTGCCAGTAGTATAGAGGCAGCGGGAGTATCTACCCGCACCGGGGAGCTGTTTTTT. Amino acid sequence: CASSIEAAGVSTRTGELFF. The entire variable domain, with the rest obtained from reference TRBV19 and TRBJ2-2, is as follows: DGGITQSPKYLFRKEGQNVTLSCEQNLNHDAMYWYRQDPGQGLRLIYYSQIVNDFQKGDIAEGYSVSREKKESFPLTVTSAQKNPTAFYLCASSIEAAGVSTRTGELFFGEGSRLTVL.

This rearrangement joins TRBV11-2 to TRBJ2-7, with no clear D. The germline gives CDR1 SGHAT, CDR2 FQNNGV. The CDR3 spans 13 residues. Trimming stripped 5 bases from V and 0 bases from J, with 8 bases between. Here the CDR3 DNA reads TGTGCCAGCAGCGGAATCGACTCCTACGAGCAGTACTTC. It is translated as CASSGIDSYEQYF.

The V gene is TRBV9, the J gene TRBJ2-7, with TRBD2 matching over 7 bases. Trimming cost V 4 bases and J 13 bases; bases outside gene matches: 8. Germline V CDR1 and CDR2: SGDLS, YYNGEE. The CDR3 runs to 11 residues. The CDR3 DNA sequence: TGTGCCAGCAGCTCGTCCGGGACTATCTACTTC. Amino acids: CASSSSGTIYF.

The chain carries TRBV7-2 and TRBJ1-1; D not resolved. The CDR3 sequence is 11 residues long. The V end lost 5 bases, the J end lost 1 base, and 2 bases lay between the germline ends. From germline, CDR1 is SGHTA and CDR2 FQGNSA. The CDR3, as DNA: TGTGCCAGCAGCCAGAACACTGAAGCTTTCTTT. Protein sequence: CASSQNTEAFF. The full variable domain, in which reference TRBV7-2 and TRBJ1-1 provide the parts outside the CDR3, is GAGVSQSPSNKVTEKGKDVELRCDPISGHTALYWYRQSLGQGLEFLIYFQGNSAPDKSGLPSDRFSAERTGGSVSTLTIQRTQQEDSAVYLCASSQNTEAFFGQGTRLTVV.

This clone was observed once. V gene TRBV7-9 combines with J gene TRBJ1-5; D is perhaps TRBD1 (6 bases). V shed 3 bases and J shed 0 bases, with 15 bases lying between them. From germline, CDR1 is SEHNR and CDR2 FQNEAQ (reference sequence). This CDR3 is built from 17 residues. In DNA form, the CDR3 reads TGTGCCAGCAGCTTGTCCGGGGGCGGTAATAGCAATCAGCCCCAGCATTTT. Translated: CASSLSGGGNSNQPQHF.

This sequence joins TRBV4-2 and TRBJ2-1, with 7 nucleotides matching TRBD1. This CDR3 has 16 amino acids. Germline lookup yields CDR1 LGHNA and CDR2 YNFKEQ. Germline trimming cut 0 bases from V and 6 bases from J; bases unmatched to any gene: 8. The chain's CDR3 is CASSQDPARTGNEQFF. The CDR3 bases are TGTGCCAGCAGCCAAGACCCGGCACGGACAGGCAATGAGCAGTTCTTC.

The rearrangement links TRBV4-1 to TRBJ2-7, with 8 bases fitting TRBD1. Trimming removed 1 base from V and 2 bases from J; junction bases left unmatched: 4. Germline V gene sequence: CDR1 MGHRA, CDR2 YSYEKL. There are 15 residues in the CDR3. CDR3 sequence reads: CASSQGVTGAYEQYF. The DNA for the CDR3 is TGCGCCAGCAGCCAAGGGGTGACAGGGGCCTACGAGCAGTACTTC.

V usage is TRBV30 and J usage is TRBJ2-1; no definite D call. V lost 3 bases and J 9 bases, leaving 15 bases between the germline ends. Germline CDR1 is GTSNPN and CDR2 is SVGIG (reference sequence). The CDR3 spans 13 residues. The CDR3 loop reads CAWSFVPLFEQFF. As DNA, the CDR3 is TGTGCCTGGAGCTTTGTTCCACTTTTTGAGCAGTTCTTC.

The gene calls are TRBV9 and TRBJ2-3, with 9 bases fitting TRBD1. CDR3 size: 17 residues. The ends lost 3 bases at V and 0 bases at J; junction bases unmatched: 8. Per the germline V gene, CDR1 is SGDLS and CDR2 is YYNGEE. The CDR3 sequence is CASSDAQGAGSTDTQYF. DNA for the CDR3: TGTGCCAGCAGCGATGCACAGGGGGCTGGGAGCACAGATACGCAGTATTTT.

The chain links TRBV11-2 to TRBJ2-5, with D perhaps matching TRBD1 (5 bases). Germline-derived CDR1 and CDR2 are SGHAT and FQNNGV. The CDR3 runs 17 residues. The V end lost 0 bases, the J end lost 4 bases, and 18 bases lay between the germline ends. The CDR3 loop is CASSLDKGPDPLETQYF. The CDR3 DNA is TGTGCCAGCAGCTTAGATAAGGGGCCAGACCCTTTAGAGACCCAGTACTTC.

J is TRBJ2-1 and V is TRBV4-1; 9 nucleotides match TRBD2. The CDR3 length is 14 residues. Trimming took 3 bases from V and 7 from J; bases not matched to a gene: 4. Germline values: CDR1 MGHRA, CDR2 YSYEKL. The CDR3 nucleotides are TGCGCCAGCAGCCAGGGACTAGCTCGAAATGAGCAGTTCTTC. Protein: CASSQGLARNEQFF.

The rearrangement joins TRBV28 to TRBJ2-7; TRBD1 is a possible D gene (6 bases). The CDR3 contains 11 residues. V lost 6 bases to trimming and J lost 3 bases, with 6 bases between them. The germline gives CDR1 MDHEN, CDR2 SYDVKM. The CDR3 DNA reads TGTGCCAGCAGGGACAGCTACGAGCAGTACTTC. Translating it yields CASRDSYEQYF.

The chain is built from TRBV5-1 and TRBJ1-2; TRBD1 is a possible D gene (5 bases). V lost 0 bases, J lost 0 bases, and 9 bases lay in between. The CDR3 loop spans 15 amino acids. Germline V lookup: CDR1 SGHRS, CDR2 YFSETQ. The CDR3: CASSLARGANYGYTF. The CDR3 nucleotides are TGCGCCAGCAGCTTGGCACGGGGGGCTAACTATGGCTACACCTTC. Looking up the rest from reference TRBV5-1 and TRBJ1-2 gives the full variable domain: KAGVTQTPRYLIKTRGQQVTLSCSPISGHRSVSWYQQTPGQGLQFLFEYFSETQRNKGNFPGRFSGRQFSNSRSEMNVSTLELGDSALYLCASSLARGANYGYTFGSGTRLTVV.

The rearrangement links TRBV9 to TRBJ2-1, with D possibly TRBD1 on 6 matching bases. V was shortened by 4 bases and J by 4 bases, with 12 bases between the two germline ends. CDR1 SGDLS and CDR2 YYNGEE come from the germline V gene. The CDR3 loop spans 14 amino acids. The CDR3 coding sequence is TGTGCCAGCAGCTCGGACAGAGTTTACAATGAGCAGTTCTTC. Its protein product is CASSSDRVYNEQFF.

The chain has TRBV5-1 and TRBJ2-2, with 8 bases aligning to TRBD1. The junction had 8 bases not matched to a gene; V was cut back by 4 bases and J by 3 bases. The CDR3 spans 16 residues. Germline V gene data show CDR1 as SGHRS and CDR2 as YFSETQ. This CDR3 reads CASSAKTGVDTGELFF. The CDR3 DNA sequence: TGCGCCAGCAGCGCTAAGACAGGGGTTGACACCGGGGAGCTGTTTTTT. The entire variable domain, with the rest obtained from reference TRBV5-1 and TRBJ2-2, is as follows: KAGVTQTPRYLIKTRGQQVTLSCSPISGHRSVSWYQQTPGQGLQFLFEYFSETQRNKGNFPGRFSGRQFSNSRSEMNVSTLELGDSALYLCASSAKTGVDTGELFFGEGSRLTVL.

The genes are TRBV7-2 and TRBJ2-7; 9 bases agree with TRBD2. The germline gives CDR1 SGHTA, CDR2 FQGNSA. J lost 3 bases, V lost 1 base, and 4 bases had no gene match. This CDR3 region has 15 residues. CDR3 sequence: CASSLVGGRDYEQYF. In nucleotides, the CDR3 is TGTGCCAGCAGCTTAGTAGGCGGGAGGGACTACGAGCAGTACTTC.

The chain links TRBV2 to TRBJ2-7; 10 positions agree with TRBD2. V lost 3 bases, J lost 2 bases, and 4 bases stayed unmatched. The CDR3 totals 15 residues. From germline, CDR1 is SNHLY and CDR2 FYNNEI. CDR3 region: CASSDRTSGTYEQYF. The CDR3 region has the DNA TGTGCCAGCAGTGATAGGACTAGCGGTACCTACGAGCAGTACTTC.

This chain connects TRBV27 to TRBJ2-7, with 10 bases lining up with TRBD2. The germline V gene has CDR1 MNHEY and CDR2 SMNVEV (reference sequence). The CDR3 is 15 residues long. V gave up 5 bases and J gave up 4 bases; unmatched junction bases: 8. CDR3 nucleotide sequence: TGTGCCAGCAGTAAAAGAGGGACTAGCGCTTACGAGCAGTACTTC. As protein: CASSKRGTSAYEQYF.

This chain uses TRBV27 with TRBJ1-4; the match to TRBD1 covers 9 bases. The CDR3 is 16 amino acids. The trim removed 5 bases at V and 5 bases at J, leaving 9 bases unmatched. Germline V gene sequence: CDR1 MNHEY, CDR2 SMNVEV (reference sequence). CDR3 DNA: TGTGCCAGCAGTAGCACAGGGGGCCTTGGGAATGAAAAACTGTTTTTT. This translates into CASSSTGGLGNEKLFF.

The chain has TRBV2 and TRBJ1-2, with a weak D call TRBD1 (6 bases). Trimming shortened V by 7 bases and J by 5 bases, and 11 bases separated the two germline ends. The CDR3 is made up of 12 amino acids. Per germline, CDR1 SNHLY and CDR2 FYNNEI. The CDR3 protein is CASIGGLYGYTF. The CDR3 nucleotides read TGTGCCAGCATCGGGGGCCTTTATGGCTACACCTTC.

The chain has TRBV4-1 and TRBJ2-7; D gene unclear. Germline V CDR1 and CDR2: MGHRA, YSYEKL. V lost 1 base and J 2 bases, leaving 6 bases between the germline ends. The CDR3 is 13 residues long. The CDR3 sequence is CASSQGGAYEQYF. The CDR3 DNA sequence: TGCGCCAGCAGCCAAGGTGGTGCCTACGAGCAGTACTTC.

The CDR3 loop is CASSPWTGLNGGTQYF. The CDR3, as DNA: TGCGCCAGCAGCCCATGGACAGGCCTGAACGGGGGGACGCAGTATTTT. The chain has TRBV4-1 and TRBJ2-3; D may correspond to TRBD1 or TRBD2 (7 bases each). V was pared by 4 bases and J by 9 bases, with 23 bases between. CDR1 MGHRA and CDR2 YSYEKL come from the germline V gene. The CDR3 is 16 amino acids.

The rearrangement joins TRBV5-4 to TRBJ2-1; D possibly matches TRBD1 or TRBD2 (5 bases each). This CDR3 has 14 residues. The V end was cut by 6 bases, the J end by 8 bases, with 18 bases between. CDR1 SGHNT and CDR2 YYREEE come from the germline V gene (reference sequence). CDR3 sequence (DNA): TGTGCCAGCATCCACCGGGGTGGGGACGATGAGCAGTTCTTC. Its protein is CASIHRGGDDEQFF.

V is TRBV10-3 and J is TRBJ2-7; 7 bases line up with TRBD1. Germline V gene data show CDR1 as ENHRY and CDR2 as SYGVKD. With V trimmed by 6 bases and J by 2 bases, 16 bases remained unmatched. CDR3 size: 17 residues. As DNA, the CDR3 is TGTGCCATCAGCGGGACAGCCAGCCGTTGGGAGCCCTACGAGCAGTACTTC. Encoded protein: CAISGTASRWEPYEQYF.

The chain couples TRBV7-9 to TRBJ1-1; possibly TRBD1 for D (6 bases). Germline V gene sequence: CDR1 SEHNR, CDR2 FQNEAQ (reference sequence). V was pared by 5 bases and J by 0 bases, with 10 bases between. CDR3 length: 14 amino acids. The CDR3 reads CASSQQGLNTEAFF. The CDR3 DNA follows: TGTGCCAGCAGCCAACAGGGATTGAACACTGAAGCTTTCTTT.

The gene calls are TRBV19 and TRBJ1-1; TRBD1 might be the D (5 bases). Germline V gene data show CDR1 as LNHDA and CDR2 as SQIVND (reference sequence). The CDR3 extends over 14 amino acids. Trimming pared 2 bases from V and 2 bases from J, leaving 9 bases between. The chain's CDR3 is CASSIRQGNTEAFF. CDR3 in DNA: TGTGCCAGTAGTATACGGCAGGGCAACACTGAAGCTTTCTTT.